This T cell receptor (beta chain) was captured in a study of cytomegalovirus exposure and HLA in healthy donors. Produced via immunoSEQ multiplex PCR; TCRdb's table is partial and in-frame only. The sample holds some 170,000 clones, about 85% seen once. The ends lost 4 bases at V and 2 bases at J; junction bases unmatched: 11. Germline CDR1 reads SGHVS; CDR2 reads FQNEAQ. This CDR3 is 17 amino acids long. The TCR originated in a man aged 25-45 years in good health and CMV-seropositive. This chain links TRBV7-8 with TRBJ1-5; 7 nucleotides agree with TRBD1. The specimen was PBMCs. CDR3 loop: CASSSINRGTGNQPQHF. As DNA, the CDR3 is TGTGCCAGCAGCTCCATAAACAGGGGAACTGGCAATCAGCCCCAGCATTTT.